This passage covers 26 T cell receptor beta chains from one sample sequenced in a study of cytomegalovirus exposure and HLA in healthy donors (dated by TCRdb to 2017 to 2019). Preparation of the library involved the immunoSEQ multiplex PCR assay. The multiplex PCR relied on a mix of 60 forward primers for TCR Vbeta segments and 13 reverse primers for TCR Jbeta segments. Not all clones reach the TCRdb copy of this immuneACCESS table, which keeps in-frame sequences only. Checked studies attribute under half of the gap to unresolved V genes and leave the rest unexplained. Here the sample has fewer than 110,000 clones; roughly 80% occur a single time. 2% to 3% of the sample is held by the ten biggest clonotypes. Material for sequencing was PBMCs. The receptors shown here come from a man aged 25 to 45 in good health and CMV-seropositive.

In this sample, this clone turned up once. This rearrangement joins TRBV6-1 to TRBJ1-2; D perhaps matches TRBD1 (5 bases). V shed 6 bases and J shed 3 bases, with 8 bases lying between them. The germline CDR1 and CDR2 sequences are MNHNS and SASEGT. The CDR3 is 12 amino acids. CDR3 loop: CASSQGDYGYTF. The CDR3 nucleotides are TGTGCCAGCAGCCAGGGCGACTATGGCTACACCTTC.

The V gene is TRBV18, the J gene TRBJ1-2; a weak D match, TRBD1 (6 bases). The CDR3 contains 11 residues. Looked up from germline, CDR1 is KGHSH and CDR2 is LQKENI. Trimming took off 9 bases at V and 3 bases at J, with 8 bases between the two ends. The CDR3 here is CASRQDYGYTF. The DNA of the CDR3 is TGTGCCAGTCGACAGGACTATGGCTACACCTTC.

This chain uses TRBV29-1 with TRBJ2-7, with TRBD1 matching over 7 bases. V was clipped by 7 bases and J by 5 bases; unmatched bases: 5. Germline assignment: CDR1 SQVTM and CDR2 ANQGSEA. The CDR3 consists of 11 residues. The DNA of the CDR3 is TGCAGCGCCGGGGACAGCCACGAGCAGTACTTC. This sequence encodes CSAGDSHEQYF.

In DNA, the CDR3 is TGCGCCAGCAGCACAGGGGGAACCTCCTACGAGCAGTACTTC. The encoded protein is CASSTGGTSYEQYF. The chain is built from TRBV10-1 and TRBJ2-7; TRBD1 agrees at 8 bases. Unmatched junction bases numbered 4, after V lost 6 bases and J lost 0 bases. The CDR3 runs 14 residues. The germline V gene has CDR1 WNHNN and CDR2 SYGVQD (reference sequence).

The chain joins TRBV27 to TRBJ1-1, with 9 bases matching TRBD1. The CDR3 covers 14 residues. The germline gives CDR1 MNHEY, CDR2 SMNVEV (reference sequence). With V trimmed by 6 bases and J by 2 bases, 4 bases remained unmatched. The CDR3 DNA is TGTGCCAGCAGGCTGGGACAGGGAAACACTGAAGCTTTCTTT. Its translation is CASRLGQGNTEAFF.

The chain employs TRBV6-1 and TRBJ1-2, with a weak D call TRBD1 (6 bases). The CDR3 is 16 residues long. Germline CDR1 MNHNS, CDR2 SASEGT. The V end was cut by 2 bases, the J end by 0 bases, with 13 bases between. The CDR3 DNA reads as TGTGCCAGCAGTGAAAGGGGGACCCCTCCTAACTATGGCTACACCTTC. Its protein is CASSERGTPPNYGYTF.

This chain uses TRBV5-1 with TRBJ2-2; 8 positions agree with TRBD1. Germline CDR1 reads SGHRS; CDR2 reads YFSETQ. This CDR3 is 16 amino acids long. Trimming removed 2 bases from V and 3 bases from J; junction bases left unmatched: 6. The CDR3 coding sequence is TGCGCCAGCAGCTTCACTCAGGGGGCTTACACCGGGGAGCTGTTTTTT. Translated: CASSFTQGAYTGELFF.

J is TRBJ2-5 and V is TRBV30; 10 bases map to TRBD2. Germline V CDR1 and CDR2: GTSNPN, SVGIG (reference sequence). This CDR3 has 14 amino acids. Trimming cost V 2 bases and J 5 bases; bases outside gene matches: 5. CDR3 loop: CAWSSSGGAETQYF. CDR3 bases: TGTGCCTGGAGTTCCAGCGGGGGGGCGGAGACCCAGTACTTC.

The chain combines TRBV2 with TRBJ2-5, with 7 bases identical to TRBD2. This CDR3 has 16 residues. With 2 bases clipped from V and 0 bases from J, the junction kept 6 bases outside the gene matches. The V gene's germline CDR1 is SNHLY and CDR2 FYNNEI. CDR3 coding DNA: TGTGCCAGCAGTGAACTAGGTCTAGCGGACCAAGAGACCCAGTACTTC. Translated: CASSELGLADQETQYF.

This clone was found once. V usage is TRBV13 and J usage is TRBJ1-2; 9 bases are a match to TRBD1. The CDR3 sequence is 14 residues long. With 5 bases clipped from V and 8 bases from J, the junction kept 9 bases outside the gene matches. Germline CDR1 reads PRHDT; CDR2 reads FYEKMQ (reference sequence). CDR3 loop: CASSLGQGVGGYTF. The CDR3 DNA is TGTGCCAGCAGCCTGGGACAGGGTGTAGGGGGCTACACCTTC.

This chain links TRBV29-1 with TRBJ2-2, with no clear D. Between the trimmed V and J ends, which lost 4 bases and 1 base, there was a span of 7 bases. CDR3 length: 13 residues. Germline CDR1 reads SQVTM; CDR2 reads ANQGSEA. CDR3 nucleotide sequence: TGCAGCGTTGTTGGAGAGAACACCGGGGAGCTGTTTTTT. It yields the protein CSVVGENTGELFF.

The chain carries TRBV5-1 and TRBJ1-1; D gene unclear. The V gene's germline CDR1 is SGHRS and CDR2 YFSETQ. The CDR3 loop spans 12 amino acids. V was shortened by 4 bases and J by 4 bases, with 8 bases between the two germline ends. For the CDR3, the DNA is TGCGCCAGCAGCCCGCGCGGCACTGAAGCTTTCTTT. It specifies CASSPRGTEAFF.

The V and J genes are TRBV7-6 and TRBJ2-2; D perhaps matches TRBD1 (6 bases). This CDR3 has 16 amino acids. Germline lookup yields CDR1 SGHVS and CDR2 FNYEAQ. V lost 5 bases to trimming and J lost 4 bases, with 17 bases between them. This CDR3 is CASSDRQGFGTGELFF. In DNA form, the CDR3 reads TGTGCCAGCAGCGACAGGCAGGGTTTCGGCACCGGGGAGCTGTTTTTT.

V usage is TRBV7-7 and J usage is TRBJ2-5; 10 bases fit TRBD1. Germline values: CDR1 SSHAT, CDR2 FNYEAQ (reference sequence). V lost 5 bases, J lost 2 bases, and 2 bases stayed unmatched. This CDR3 region has 14 residues. Here the CDR3 reads CASSPGQGQETQYF. The CDR3 DNA reads TGTGCCAGCAGCCCGGGACAGGGGCAAGAGACCCAGTACTTC. The full variable domain, rest sourced from reference TRBV7-7 and TRBJ2-5, is GAGVSQSPRYKVTKRGQDVTLRCDPISSHATLYWYQQALGQGPEFLTYFNYEAQPDKSGLPSDRFSAERPEGSISTLTIQRTEQRDSAMYRCASSPGQGQETQYFGPGTRLLVL.

The V gene is TRBV11-2, the J gene TRBJ2-1; 10 positions match TRBD2. Unmatched junction bases numbered 13, after V lost 5 bases and J lost 9 bases. The V gene's germline CDR1 is SGHAT and CDR2 FQNNGV. This CDR3 has 16 amino acids. Written as DNA, the CDR3 is TGTGCCAGCAGCCCAGAGTCGGGACTAGCGTCGGGTGAGCAGTTCTTC. It encodes CASSPESGLASGEQFF.

As concerns this clone: The junction shows a germline mismatch at one end, possibly a read error. The chain couples TRBV2 to TRBJ2-6; TRBD1 is a possible D gene (5 bases). Germline CDR1 SNHLY, CDR2 FYNNEI. The CDR3 has 13 residues. The CDR3 is CASIYSGANGLTF. CDR3 DNA: TGTGCCAGCATATACTCTGGGGCCAACGGCCTGACTTTC.

This sequence joins TRBV7-7 and TRBJ2-5, with D possibly matching TRBD2 (6 bases). V lost 5 bases and J lost 2, with 9 bases in between. The CDR3 is made up of 13 amino acids. CDR1 and CDR2 (germline): SSHAT, FNYEAQ (reference sequence). This chain's CDR3 is CASSMGGQETQYF. As DNA, the CDR3 is TGTGCCAGCAGCATGGGAGGACAAGAGACCCAGTACTTC. Variable domain in full (rest from reference TRBV7-7 and TRBJ2-5): GAGVSQSPRYKVTKRGQDVTLRCDPISSHATLYWYQQALGQGPEFLTYFNYEAQPDKSGLPSDRFSAERPEGSISTLTIQRTEQRDSAMYRCASSMGGQETQYFGPGTRLLVL.

The chain joins TRBV9 to TRBJ2-7; 8 bases map to TRBD2. The ends lost 4 bases at V and 1 base at J; junction bases unmatched: 4. CDR3 length: 14 residues. Germline CDR1 is SGDLS and CDR2 is YYNGEE. This chain's CDR3 is CASSPRLASYEQYF. In nucleotides, the CDR3 is TGTGCCAGCAGCCCCCGACTAGCGTCCTACGAGCAGTACTTC.

V gene TRBV5-5 combines with J gene TRBJ2-1; weak D call: TRBD2 (7 bases). The germline CDR1 and CDR2 sequences are SGHKS and YYEKEE (reference sequence). V lost 4 bases to trimming and J lost 12 bases, with 17 bases between them. The CDR3 runs to 13 residues. The CDR3: CASSGGAGGRQFF. The CDR3, as DNA: TGTGCCAGCAGCGGGGGGGCTGGGGGACGGCAGTTCTTC.

This clone is judged medium-sized (0.01 to 0.1%). The V call is TRBV6-4, the J call TRBJ1-5; D call uncertain. The CDR3 is made up of 15 amino acids. The V gene's germline CDR1 is MRHNA and CDR2 SNTAGT. The germline V and J ends were trimmed by 8 bases and 0 bases, with 14 bases remaining between them. The CDR3 spells CASSQSADSNQPQHF. The DNA of the CDR3 is TGTGCCAGCTCCCAGTCGGCGGATAGCAATCAGCCCCAGCATTTT.

The genes are TRBV19 and TRBJ2-4, with D perhaps matching TRBD2 (6 bases). The CDR3 runs 16 residues. The ends were cut back, 4 bases at V and 4 bases at J, with 17 bases in the middle. Germline lookup yields CDR1 LNHDA and CDR2 SQIVND (reference sequence). CDR3 sequence reads: CASSTDRAGRKNIQYF. For the CDR3, the DNA is TGTGCCAGTAGTACAGACAGAGCGGGCCGGAAAAACATTCAGTACTTC.

The DNA for the CDR3 is TGTGCCAGCAGCTTATTTAGCGCAGATACGCAGTATTTT. Translating it yields CASSLFSADTQYF. This chain uses TRBV7-2 with TRBJ2-3, with a possible D match to TRBD2 (5 bases). This CDR3 comprises 13 residues. Germline V CDR1 and CDR2: SGHTA, FQGNSA. The ends were cut back, 2 bases at V and 4 bases at J, with 7 bases in the middle.

The V and J genes are TRBV18 and TRBJ2-3; tentatively, D is TRBD1 (6 bases). The CDR3 loop spans 14 amino acids. The ends were cut back, 5 bases at V and 6 bases at J, with 15 bases in the middle. Germline assignment: CDR1 KGHSH and CDR2 LQKENI. CDR3 nucleotides: TGTGCCAGCTCATCAATAACAGGGTGGGATACGCAGTATTTT. It yields the protein CASSSITGWDTQYF. The whole variable domain, filled in from reference TRBV18 and TRBJ2-3, reads NAGVMQNPRHLVRRRGQEARLRCSPMKGHSHVYWYRQLPEEGLKFMVYLQKENIIDESGMPKERFSAEFPKEGPSILRIQQVVRGDSAAYFCASSSITGWDTQYFGPGTRLTVL.

V and J are TRBV6-5 and TRBJ1-1; 8 bases align to TRBD1. CDR3 length equals 13 residues. Unmatched junction bases numbered 5, after V lost 5 bases and J lost 6 bases. Germline-derived CDR1 and CDR2 are MNHEY and SVGAGI. The CDR3 here is CASSLTGVAEAFF. In DNA, the CDR3 is TGTGCCAGCAGTCTGACAGGGGTGGCTGAAGCTTTCTTT.

Notes on this clone: At one of its ends the junction is not consistent with the germline gene, which may arise from a read error. The same CDR3 arises from other DNA sequences in this sample as well. The rearrangement joins TRBV6-1 to TRBJ1-6; TRBD1 might be the D (5 bases). This CDR3 region has 13 residues. Germline V CDR1 and CDR2: MNHNS, SASEGT. The CDR3 sequence is CASRAGENSPLHF. CDR3 sequence (DNA): TGTGCCAGCAGGGCGGGGGAAAATTCGCCCCTCCACTTT.

The CDR3: CASYKEGAQHVGYTF. Here the CDR3 DNA reads TGTGCCAGTTATAAAGAGGGGGCGCAGCATGTCGGCTACACCTTC. The V gene is TRBV19, the J gene TRBJ1-2; TRBD1 matches at 7 bases. The CDR3 covers 15 residues. Germline V gene lookup returns CDR1 LNHDA and CDR2 SQIVND (reference sequence). V lost 8 bases and J lost 8; bases outside the gene matches: 17.